The 2 T cell receptor beta chains below were found in one sample sequenced in a study of cytomegalovirus exposure and HLA in healthy donors. Only in-frame clones appear in the TCRdb table, and some are missing; sequencing was by immunoSEQ multiplex PCR. The sample contains 90,000 to 150,000 clones, roughly 90% of which appear only once. The sample was PBMCs. These receptors all stem from a woman under 30 in good health and CMV-seropositive.

The chain uses TRBV27 and TRBJ2-7; 7 bases are a match to TRBD1. This CDR3 is 13 amino acids long. Germline V gene data show CDR1 as MNHEY and CDR2 as SMNVEV (reference sequence). J gave up 6 bases and V 5 bases, and 7 bases lay outside the gene matches. CDR3 amino acids: CASSQIGTVEQYF. The CDR3 region has the DNA TGTGCCAGCAGTCAGATCGGGACAGTCGAGCAGTACTTC.

The chain couples TRBV7-3 to TRBJ2-7; 7 bases are a match to TRBD2. CDR1 and CDR2 from the germline V gene are SGHTA and FQGTGA. The CDR3 spans 13 residues. The ends lost 5 bases at V and 4 bases at J; junction bases unmatched: 5. CDR3 in DNA: TGTGCCAGCAGCCCCATCGGGGGGTACGAGCAGTACTTC. It codes for CASSPIGGYEQYF.